This TCR beta chain comes out of a study of response to subunit inactivated influenza vaccine. Germline CDR1 reads SGHNT; CDR2 reads YYREEE (reference sequence). Trimming took off 4 bases at V and 2 bases at J, with 10 bases between the two ends. This CDR3 contains 14 residues. Study outcomes and limitations: The authors proposed limited new T cell recruitment per seasonal influenza vaccination.

Comments on this clonotype: Its antigen is undetermined.

TCRdb redid the calling of the RT-PCR reads with MiXCR, one entry per CDR3 protein. This sample has approximately 730,000 distinct CDR3 sequences, with 11% to 15% found just once. The TCR was taken from a man between 45 and 60 years old who received an inactivated influenza vaccine. The material sequenced was PBMCs from blood, taken approximately 15 days before vaccination. This chain uses TRBV5-4 with TRBJ2-1; weak D call: TRBD1 (6 bases). The CDR3 DNA is TGTGCCAGCAGCAGGGGGAGTGCCTACAATGAGCAGTTCTTC. It translates to CASSRGSAYNEQFF.